A selection of T cell receptor beta chains follows, all from one sample in a study of graft-versus-host responses after intestinal transplantation. TCRdb keeps only in-frame clones here, not all; method: immunoSEQ multiplex PCR. Here the sample spans 4,500 to 5,500 clones, 27% being singletons. The sample was alloreactive CD8+ T cells from a mixed lymphocyte reaction culture, taken before transplantation. These receptors originate from a human patient who was an organ donor for intestinal transplantation. Both conserved end residues are part of each CDR3. A D gene is named only where the DNA matches it firmly. Expanded clones get a size class; other rows say once, few or many, or leave the size out.

TRBD2	TRBV5-4	.	TRBJ2-1	TGTGCCAGCAGCCAATACGGGACTAGCGGGGGCCAAGGGTACAATGAGCAGTTCTTC	CASSQYGTSGGQGYNEQFF
.	TRBV5-5	medium-sized	TRBJ1-2	TGTGCCAGCAGCTCCCCCGACAGAGAGAGTGACTCAGACTTGGAGGGCTACACCTTC	CASSSPDRESDSDLEGYTF
.	TRBV4-2	.	TRBJ2-4	TGTGCCAGCTCCAGCCTTTTTAGGGGTGTCGAGGAAAACATTCAGTACTTC	CASSSLFRGVEENIQYF
.	TRBV11-3	few	TRBJ1-4	TGTGCCAGCAGCTCCCACCCCCATAAGGAGAATGAAAAACTGTTTTTT	CASSSHPHKENEKLFF
.	TRBV5-1	medium-sized	TRBJ1-2	TGCGCCAGCAGCCACGTAACAGGGTCTGACGGCTACACCTTC	CASSHVTGSDGYTF
.	TRBV4-1	medium-sized	TRBJ1-1	TGCGCCAGCAGCCAAGGTACAGGCACTGAAGCTTTCTTT	CASSQGTGTEAFF
.	TRBV16	medium-sized	TRBJ1-1	TGTGCCAGCAGCCAAGGGGGCAGGAGGCTCACTGAAGCTTTCTTT	CASSQGGRRLTEAFF
.	TRBV4-1	.	TRBJ1-1	TGCGCCAGCAGCCCCAACTGGGGAGGAGGAGATATGGAAGCTTTCTTT	CASSPNWGGGDMEAFF
TRBD1	TRBV13	.	TRBJ1-2	TGTGCCAGCAGCTTGTATCGGGACAGGGGGCCTAAAGGTTATGGCTACACCTTC	CASSLYRDRGPKGYGYTF
.	TRBV13	few	TRBJ1-6	TGTGCCAGCAGCCCATCACGCCGGGACAAAAATTCACCCCTCCACTTT	CASSPSRRDKNSPLHF
.	TRBV27	medium-sized	TRBJ1-2	TGTGCCAGCAGTTTGACGAGAACAGGAGGCTACACCTTC	CASSLTRTGGYTF
TRBD2	TRBV6-5	few	TRBJ2-1	TGTGCCAGCAGTGAGACTAGCGGGAGGCATGAGCAGTTCTTC	CASSETSGRHEQFF
TRBD1	TRBV28	once	TRBJ2-7	TGTGCCAGCAGCCGGAGAGACAGGGTCTACGAGCAGTACTTC	CASSRRDRVYEQYF
.	TRBV6-6	.	TRBJ1-3	TGTGCCAGCAGTTACTATCGGTTTTCGAGCACCATATATTTT	CASSYYRFSSTIYF
.	TRBV14	.	TRBJ1-3	TGTGCCAGCAGCCAAGAGAACCTGGGCTGGGACACCATATATTTT	CASSQENLGWDTIYF
.	TRBV9	few	TRBJ2-3	TGTGCCAGCAGCCTCTCAGGTGGCTCCACAGATACGCAGTATTTT	CASSLSGGSTDTQYF
.	TRBV29-1	.	TRBJ2-2	TGCAGCGTGGATGAAGTAGCGATGCCATACACCGGGGAGCTGTTTTTT	CSVDEVAMPYTGELFF
.	TRBV18	medium-sized	TRBJ1-5	TGTGCCAGCTCACCACCGGGCCCCCAAAGGAATCAGCCCCAGCATTTT	CASSPPGPQRNQPQHF
TRBD1	TRBV5-4	.	TRBJ1-4	TGCGCCAGCAGCCAAGACCGGACAGGGGGCTATGAAAAACTGTTTTTT	CASSQDRTGGYEKLFF
.	TRBV6-6	.	TRBJ2-3	TGTGCCAGCAGTCCGCAGGGCCTTAGCACAGATACGCAGTATTTT	CASSPQGLSTDTQYF
TRBD2	TRBV7-3	.	TRBJ2-2	TGTGCCAGCAGCTTGATTCTTAGCGGGGGACGCAAGCCTTCGAACACCGGGGAGCTGTTTTTT	CASSLILSGGRKPSNTGELFF
.	TRBV29-1	.	TRBJ1-2	TGCAGCGTTGATTCTGGGGAGGGGGGCGGAAATGGCCACACCTTC	CSVDSGEGGGNGHTF
.	TRBV4-1	few	TRBJ1-2	TGCGCCAGCAGCCAAGGGTCCGGGTCTTGGTATGGCTACACCTTC	CASSQGSGSWYGYTF
TRBD2	TRBV28	.	TRBJ2-3	TGTGCCGGGGGAAAGCGGGGGTTCACAGATACGCAGTATTTT	CAGGKRGFTDTQYF
TRBD1	TRBV5-4	few	TRBJ1-1	TGTGCCAGCAGCCAGGGACAGCACACTGAAGCTTTCTTT	CASSQGQHTEAFF
.	TRBV7-2	few	TRBJ1-2	TGTGCCAGCAGCTTCTCCGCAACGGGTTATAAGGGCTACACCTTC	CASSFSATGYKGYTF
TRBD1	TRBV5-4	.	TRBJ1-2	TGTGCCAGCAGCCACGGACAGGGGGCTAACTATGGCTACACCTTC	CASSHGQGANYGYTF
.	TRBV10-3	.	TRBJ1-2	TGTGCCATCAGTGACAGGGTGCATGGCTACACCTTC	CAISDRVHGYTF
.	TRBV6-1	few	TRBJ2-2	TGTGCCAGCAGTGAAGTTACAGGTTTAATCGGGGAGCTGTTTTTT	CASSEVTGLIGELFF
.	TRBV4-3	few	TRBJ1-5	TGCGCCAGCAGCCAGCCACAGGGCAATCAGCCCCAGCATTTT	CASSQPQGNQPQHF
.	TRBV4-1	few	TRBJ2-3	TGCGCCAGCAGTTACGGGATAGAGAGGGATACGCAGTATTTT	CASSYGIERDTQYF
.	TRBV6-1	medium-sized	TRBJ1-1	TGTGCCAGCAGTCCCCTCTTGAACACTGAAGCTTTCTTT	CASSPLLNTEAFF
TRBD1	TRBV28	medium-sized	TRBJ1-2	TGTGCCAGCATCAGACAGGGGGCGGGTAACTATGGCTACACCTTC	CASIRQGAGNYGYTF
.	TRBV6-1	medium-sized	TRBJ2-3	TGTGCCAGCAGTGTGTCAGGACACCCAGGGGATGGGGGGGGCTCGGATACGCAGTATTTT	CASSVSGHPGDGGGSDTQYF
.	TRBV5-4	few	TRBJ1-5	TGTGCCAGCAGCCCCACAGGGTCTCAGCCCCAGCATTTT	CASSPTGSQPQHF
TRBD1	TRBV5-1	.	TRBJ1-2	TGCGCCAGCAGCTGGGGGACAGCTAACTATGGCTACACCTTC	CASSWGTANYGYTF
TRBD1	TRBV7-9	.	TRBJ1-2	TGTGCCAGCACACCTCAGGACAGGGGAGGCTACACCTTC	CASTPQDRGGYTF
TRBD2	TRBV29-1	few	TRBJ2-2	TGCAGCGTTGAACTAGCGGGGGGGCGTTTAGCCGGGGAGCTGTTTTTT	CSVELAGGRLAGELFF
TRBD2	TRBV6-1	.	TRBJ2-3	TGTGCCAGCAGTGCACGACCGAGGACTAGCGATCCAGATACGCAGTATTTT	CASSARPRTSDPDTQYF
TRBD2	TRBV2	.	TRBJ2-5	TGTGCCAGCAGCCAGCGGGGGCAAGAGACCCAGTACTTC	CASSQRGQETQYF
TRBD2	TRBV4-2	few	TRBJ2-3	TGTGCCAGCAGCCCATGGGCGGGGGGGGGCACAGATACGCAGTATTTT	CASSPWAGGGTDTQYF
.	TRBV9	medium-sized	TRBJ2-1	TGTGCCAGCAGACCCGGGGATTTTAACAATGAGCAGTTCTTC	CASRPGDFNNEQFF
TRBD1	TRBV7-6	medium-sized	TRBJ1-3	TGTGCCAGCAGCCCCTATCTCGAGACAGGGAGCGGAAACACCATATATTTT	CASSPYLETGSGNTIYF
.	TRBV23-1	.	TRBJ2-1	TGCGCCAGCAGTCAACCCGGACACTACAATGAGCAGTTCTTC	CASSQPGHYNEQFF
.	TRBV9	.	TRBJ2-3	TGTGCCAGCAGCGTACTACTAGTCGGGGATACGCAGTATTTT	CASSVLLVGDTQYF
TRBD1	TRBV6-1	.	TRBJ1-4	TGTGCCAGCAGTGAGGCTCCGGACAGGGAAATCGGGACTAATGAAAAACTGTTTTTT	CASSEAPDREIGTNEKLFF
.	TRBV7-9	few	TRBJ2-5	TGTGCCAGCAGCTCCCGGGTACAAGAGACCCAGTACTTC	CASSSRVQETQYF
.	TRBV6-5	few	TRBJ1-6	TGTGCCACCATAGTCCAGAGGGAAGGTTCACCCCTCCACTTT	CATIVQREGSPLHF